Each of the 17 T cell receptor beta chains below was sequenced from the same sample in a study of T cell responses to AZD1222 COVID-19 vaccine. TCRdb keeps only in-frame clones here, not all; method: immunoSEQ multiplex PCR. The repertoire includes under 130,000 clones, about 91% of them detected once, and about 40% sits in the top ten. This material consisted of peripheral blood, taken 28 days after the second AZD1222 dose. The receptors come from an adult who received the AZD1222 COVID-19 vaccine.

V usage is TRBV7-2 and J usage is TRBJ2-7; D call uncertain. This CDR3 spans 11 amino acids. Deletions cut 3 bases from V and 7 bases from J, with 7 bases between. Germline CDR1 SGHTA, CDR2 FQGNSA. The DNA of the CDR3 is TGTGCCAGCAGCTTGATAGGAGAGCAGTACTTC. As protein: CASSLIGEQYF. Filled out from reference TRBV7-2 and TRBJ2-7, the complete variable domain reads GAGVSQSPSNKVTEKGKDVELRCDPISGHTALYWYRQSLGQGLEFLIYFQGNSAPDKSGLPSDRFSAERTGGSVSTLTIQRTQQEDSAVYLCASSLIGEQYFGPGTRLTVT.

The chain has TRBV9 and TRBJ2-3, with D unresolved. V shed 3 bases and J shed 5 bases, with 10 bases lying between them. The germline V gene has CDR1 SGDLS and CDR2 YYNGEE. The CDR3 loop spans 13 amino acids. The CDR3 is CASSGLTGDTQYF. The CDR3 coding sequence is TGTGCCAGCAGCGGCCTGACCGGAGATACGCAGTATTTT.

The chain combines TRBV29-1 with TRBJ2-7; 8 bases line up with TRBD1. Germline V gives CDR1 SQVTM, CDR2 ANQGSEA. The CDR3 runs 13 residues. V gave up 7 bases and J gave up 2 bases; unmatched junction bases: 7. CDR3 bases: TGCAGCGCTACGACAGGGGCCACCTACGAGCAGTACTTC. Protein product: CSATTGATYEQYF.

The V call is TRBV18, the J call TRBJ1-5; weak D call: TRBD1 (5 bases). Germline CDR1 and CDR2: KGHSH and LQKENI. Trimming stripped 5 bases from V and 7 bases from J, with 12 bases between. This CDR3 has 13 amino acids. CDR3 coding DNA: TGTGCCAGCTCAGAGGGGTCGGGACAGCCCCAGCATTTT. It yields the protein CASSEGSGQPQHF.

The chain couples TRBV24-1 to TRBJ2-7, with TRBD2 matching over 8 bases. Germline assignment: CDR1 KGHDR and CDR2 SFDVKD. CDR3 size: 15 residues. V lost 2 bases to trimming and J lost 4 bases; unmatched junction nucleotides: 6. The DNA of the CDR3 is TGTGCCACCAGTGATTCTCGGGAGGGCGGGTACGAGCAGTACTTC. It encodes CATSDSREGGYEQYF.

The chain carries TRBV18 and TRBJ1-3, with unresolved D. CDR1 KGHSH and CDR2 LQKENI come from the germline V gene. The CDR3 spans 16 residues. V shed 6 bases and J shed 2 bases, with 17 bases lying between them. The CDR3: CASSLTLAGPGNTIYF. DNA for the CDR3: TGTGCCAGCTCCCTCACACTGGCTGGGCCTGGAAACACCATATATTTT.

The chain couples TRBV19 to TRBJ1-2, with unresolved D. The germline gives CDR1 LNHDA, CDR2 SQIVND (reference sequence). This CDR3 has 14 residues. The V end was cut by 4 bases, the J end by 4 bases, with 13 bases between. In nucleotides, the CDR3 is TGTGCCAGTAGTAGCCCAACGAGTGGCTATGGCTACACCTTC. Translating it yields CASSSPTSGYGYTF.

The chain is built from TRBV6-1 and TRBJ1-1; no definite D call. Looked up from germline, CDR1 is MNHNS and CDR2 is SASEGT. This CDR3 spans 13 amino acids. The V end lost 3 bases, the J end lost 4 bases, and 9 bases lay between the germline ends. CDR3 sequence reads: CASSEVRATEAFF. The CDR3 DNA reads TGTGCCAGCAGTGAGGTGCGGGCCACTGAAGCTTTCTTT.

This chain joins TRBV6-5 and TRBJ1-2; maybe TRBD1 (6 bases). Germline V gives CDR1 MNHEY, CDR2 SVGAGI. This CDR3 comprises 13 residues. The germline V and J ends were trimmed by 8 bases and 5 bases, with 15 bases remaining between them. The DNA for the CDR3 is TGTGCCAGCGGACCCGTAACAGGGTATGGCTACACCTTC. Its protein product is CASGPVTGYGYTF.

The V gene is TRBV24-1, the J gene TRBJ1-2; D is ambiguous. The CDR3 covers 12 residues. The germline CDR1 and CDR2 sequences are KGHDR and SFDVKD. V lost 0 bases and J lost 2, with 0 bases in between. CDR3 protein: CATSDLNYGYTF. The CDR3 region has the DNA TGTGCCACCAGTGATTTGAACTATGGCTACACCTTC.

The V and J genes are TRBV7-2 and TRBJ2-3; D is perhaps TRBD1 (6 bases). This CDR3 has 15 residues. Germline values: CDR1 SGHTA, CDR2 FQGNSA. Trimming left V 0 bases short and J 3 bases short, with 10 bases between. CDR3 protein: CASSLAIRGTDTQYF. The CDR3 DNA reads TGTGCCAGCAGCTTAGCAATAAGGGGGACAGATACGCAGTATTTT.

For the CDR3, the DNA is TGTGCCAGCAGTTGGCTAGCGGGAGGTCGGGGAGATGAGCAGTTCTTC. It encodes CASSWLAGGRGDEQFF. The rearrangement uses TRBV6-5 and TRBJ2-1, with 11 bases matching TRBD2. This CDR3 is 16 amino acids long. V trimming: 4 bases; J trimming: 8 bases; junction bases outside the gene matches: 10. Germline V gives CDR1 MNHEY, CDR2 SVGAGI.

The J gene is TRBJ2-2, the V gene TRBV29-1; 8 bases match TRBD1. The ends lost 5 bases at V and 7 bases at J; junction bases unmatched: 6. This CDR3 contains 13 residues. Germline V gene data show CDR1 as SQVTM and CDR2 as ANQGSEA. The CDR3: CSVRTGSGGELFF. The CDR3 DNA is TGCAGCGTTCGGACAGGGTCGGGCGGGGAGCTGTTTTTT.

This chain links TRBV11-3 with TRBJ2-1; 10 bases are shared with TRBD1. This CDR3 has 16 amino acids. Trimming took 5 bases from V and 5 from J; bases not matched to a gene: 9. Germline CDR1 and CDR2: SGHNT and YENEEA. The CDR3 here is CASSPEGTGVNNEQFF. As DNA, the CDR3 is TGTGCCAGCAGCCCGGAGGGGACAGGGGTCAACAATGAGCAGTTCTTC.

The rearrangement uses TRBV15 and TRBJ2-4; D remains unclear. Per germline, CDR1 LNHNV and CDR2 YYDKDF (reference sequence). Trimming pared 1 base from V and 8 bases from J, leaving 6 bases between. CDR3 length: 12 amino acids. CDR3 DNA: TGTGCCACCAGCAGAGCGGCGGACATTCAGTACTTC. Translation: CATSRAADIQYF. The full variable domain, with the rest looked up from reference TRBV15 and TRBJ2-4, is DAMVIQNPRYQVTQFGKPVTLSCSQTLNHNVMYWYQQKSSQAPKLLFHYYDKDFNNEADTPDNFQSRRPNTSFCFLDIRSPGLGDTAMYLCATSRAADIQYFGAGTRLSVL.

The chain joins TRBV5-4 to TRBJ2-3; D is unresolved. CDR1 is SGHNT and CDR2 is YYREEE in the germline V gene (reference sequence). Trimming took 4 bases from V and 1 from J, leaving 10 bases between them. This CDR3 region has 14 residues. In DNA, the CDR3 is TGTGCCAGCAGCATAAGGGAAGGCACAGATACGCAGTATTTT. It yields the protein CASSIREGTDTQYF.

The rearrangement uses TRBV12-5 and TRBJ1-2; D is possibly TRBD1 (6 bases). The germline CDR1 and CDR2 sequences are LGHNT and FRNRAP. V lost 3 bases and J lost 6, with 17 bases in between. The CDR3 spans 15 residues. The CDR3 sequence: CASGFLTGLPDGYTF. The CDR3 bases are TGTGCTAGTGGTTTTTTAACAGGGTTACCCGATGGCTACACCTTC.